Listed here are 24 T cell receptor beta chains from one sample, sequenced in a study of blood T cell repertoires in COVID-19. Assay used: immunoSEQ multiplex PCR; TCRdb lists only in-frame clones, some missing. The table lists some 230,000 clones, roughly 86% of them singletons, with roughly a tenth in the top ten. The specimen sequenced was peripheral blood. The receptor source for this set is a woman aged 50 to 60 with COVID-19, enrolled during active disease.

The CDR3 protein is CASSPSPGVQSNQPQHF. CDR3 bases: TGTGCCAGCAGTCCCTCCCCCGGGGTACAAAGCAATCAGCCCCAGCATTTT. The chain couples TRBV28 to TRBJ1-5; no firm D call. The germline V gene has CDR1 MDHEN and CDR2 SYDVKM. The ends were cut back, 5 bases at V and 1 base at J, with 18 bases in the middle. The CDR3 loop spans 17 amino acids. Based on the CDR3 plus reference TRBV28 and TRBJ1-5, the full variable domain is DVKVTQSSRYLVKRTGEKVFLECVQDMDHENMFWYRQDPGLGLRLIYFSYDVKMKEKGDIPEGYSVSREKKERFSLILESASTNQTSMYLCASSPSPGVQSNQPQHFGDGTRLSIL.

This clone was seen once. The chain has TRBV12-5 and TRBJ2-1; a weak D match, TRBD1 (5 bases). This CDR3 region has 15 residues. Germline V gene lookup returns CDR1 LGHNT and CDR2 FRNRAP. Between the trimmed V and J ends, which lost 1 base and 8 bases, there was a span of 15 bases. CDR3 region: CASGLGQGKFDEQFF. As DNA, the CDR3 is TGTGCTAGTGGTTTGGGGCAGGGTAAGTTCGATGAGCAGTTCTTC.

This CDR3 reads CASSQGMRGSSYEQYF. The CDR3 DNA reads as TGTGCCAGCAGCCAAGGGATGCGGGGGAGCTCCTACGAGCAGTACTTC. The genes are TRBV3-1 (or the pseudogene TRBV3-2) and TRBJ2-7; 7 nucleotides agree with TRBD2. Germline CDR1 LGHDT, CDR2 YNNKEL (reference sequence). Trimming removed 1 base from V and 0 bases from J; junction bases left unmatched: 6. The CDR3 loop spans 16 amino acids.

V and J are TRBV2 and TRBJ2-5, with 10 bases identical to TRBD2. This CDR3 spans 14 amino acids. Per germline, CDR1 SNHLY and CDR2 FYNNEI. Unmatched junction bases numbered 3, after V lost 8 bases and J lost 0 bases. The CDR3 DNA sequence: TGTGCCAGCCTACTAGCGGGGTACCAAGAGACCCAGTACTTC. Amino acids: CASLLAGYQETQYF. Variable domain in full (rest from reference TRBV2 and TRBJ2-5): EPEVTQTPSHQVTQMGQEVILRCVPISNHLYFYWYRQILGQKVEFLVSFYNNEISEKSEIFDDQFSVERPDGSNFTLKIRSTKLEDSAMYFCASLLAGYQETQYFGPGTRLLVL.

The CDR3 sequence is CASPKFWNEQFF. The CDR3 region has the DNA TGTGCCAGCCCTAAGTTTTGGAATGAGCAGTTCTTC. The gene calls are TRBV19 and TRBJ2-1; no firm D call. The CDR3 sequence is 12 residues long. V lost 9 bases, J lost 7 bases, and 13 bases lay in between. Germline assignment: CDR1 LNHDA and CDR2 SQIVND (reference sequence).

In this sample, this clone turned up a few times. The chain joins TRBV6-5 to TRBJ2-7, with 8 nucleotides matching TRBD1. This CDR3 region has 15 residues. With V trimmed by 7 bases and J by 1 base, 9 bases remained unmatched. Germline V CDR1 and CDR2: MNHEY, SVGAGI. The CDR3 loop reads CASMSGTGFSYEQYV. In DNA form, the CDR3 reads TGTGCCAGCATGTCGGGGACAGGCTTTTCCTACGAGCAGTACGTC.

The rearrangement joins TRBV11-2 to TRBJ2-1, with 7 bases matching TRBD2. This CDR3 region has 15 residues. V shed 0 bases, J shed 8 bases, and the junction held 7 bases outside the gene matches. Germline-derived CDR1 and CDR2 are SGHAT and FQNNGV. CDR3 loop: CASSLELVAGHEQFF. The CDR3 DNA reads as TGTGCCAGCAGCTTAGAGTTGGTAGCGGGTCATGAGCAGTTCTTC.

This rearrangement joins TRBV6-1 to TRBJ1-1; weak D call: TRBD1 (5 bases). CDR3 length: 15 residues. Trimming stripped 3 bases from V and 7 bases from J, with 18 bases between. CDR1 is MNHNS, CDR2 SASEGT, per germline. This chain's CDR3 is CASSDSGRVKGEAFF. CDR3 coding DNA: TGTGCCAGCAGTGATAGTGGCAGGGTAAAAGGTGAAGCTTTCTTT.

V and J are TRBV5-8 and TRBJ1-2; 8 nucleotides line up with TRBD1. The CDR3 spans 13 residues. Germline lookup yields CDR1 SGHTS and CDR2 YDEGEE. The V and J ends lost 4 bases and 7 bases, in that order; junction bases with no gene match: 6. CDR3 in amino acids: CASSRQGAGGYTF. DNA for the CDR3: TGTGCCAGCAGCAGGCAGGGGGCGGGTGGCTACACCTTC.

V and J are TRBV6-1 and TRBJ1-2; no reliable D call. CDR1 is MNHNS, CDR2 SASEGT, per germline. The CDR3 runs 14 residues. The ends were cut back, 0 bases at V and 5 bases at J, with 10 bases in the middle. The CDR3 here is CASSEARRDYGYTF. DNA for the CDR3: TGTGCCAGCAGTGAAGCGCGGAGGGATTATGGCTACACCTTC.

Points on this clone: Other DNA sequences of this sample code for an identical CDR3. This rearrangement joins TRBV11-2 to TRBJ1-2; 8 positions agree with TRBD1. The germline gives CDR1 SGHAT, CDR2 FQNNGV. The CDR3 consists of 17 residues. V shed 0 bases, J shed 4 bases, and the junction held 10 bases outside the gene matches. The CDR3 here is CASSLDRTGRNPYGYTF. The CDR3 DNA reads as TGTGCCAGCAGCTTAGATAGGACAGGGAGGAACCCCTATGGCTACACCTTC.

The V and J genes are TRBV18 and TRBJ2-5; 11 nucleotides align to TRBD1. The V gene end was trimmed by 2 bases and the J gene end by 4 bases; junction bases not matched to a gene: 6. Germline assignment: CDR1 KGHSH and CDR2 LQKENI. This CDR3 spans 16 amino acids. For the CDR3, the DNA is TGTGCCAGCTCACCAGCATCCGGGACAGGGGGAGAGACCCAGTACTTC. Encoded protein: CASSPASGTGGETQYF.

The V and J genes are TRBV5-4 and TRBJ2-5; TRBD1 is a possible D gene (5 bases). The germline CDR1 and CDR2 sequences are SGHNT and YYREEE (reference sequence). Trimming removed 2 bases from V and 1 base from J, with 15 bases in between. The length of the CDR3 is 16 residues. In DNA, the CDR3 is TGTGCCAGCAGCTTTGGTTACAGGAGATTCCAAGAGACCCAGTACTTC. It translates to CASSFGYRRFQETQYF.

This clone was found once. V and J are TRBV19 and TRBJ2-2, with D uncertain. V lost 5 bases to trimming and J lost 7 bases, with 11 bases between them. Looked up from germline, CDR1 is LNHDA and CDR2 is SQIVND (reference sequence). The CDR3 extends over 13 amino acids. CDR3 bases: TGTGCCAGTAGTGCCCGGCTAGACGGGGAGCTGTTTTTT. It codes for CASSARLDGELFF.

About this clone: The same CDR3 also results from other DNA sequences found in this sample. V gene TRBV20-1 combines with J gene TRBJ2-4; no clear D. Germline CDR1 reads DFQATT; CDR2 reads SNEGSKA (reference sequence). The V end was cut by 4 bases, the J end by 3 bases, with 4 bases between. The CDR3 is 11 residues long. CDR3 protein: CSATGKNIQYF. The CDR3 DNA reads TGCAGTGCTACAGGCAAAAACATTCAGTACTTC.

The rearrangement uses TRBV19 and TRBJ2-3; TRBD2 agrees at 8 bases. Trimming at V came to 6 bases and at J to 1 base, leaving 9 bases not matched to a gene. The germline CDR1 and CDR2 sequences are LNHDA and SQIVND (reference sequence). The CDR3 totals 16 residues. CDR3 nucleotides: TGTGCCAGTAGCCCCTTCGGGGGGGTAGGCACAGATACGCAGTATTTT. Amino acids: CASSPFGGVGTDTQYF.

The CDR3 sequence is CASSFALGQGGTEAFF. Here the CDR3 DNA reads TGTGCCAGCAGCTTCGCCCTGGGACAGGGGGGGACTGAAGCTTTCTTT. V is TRBV7-9 and J is TRBJ1-1, with 11 bases aligning to TRBD1. The length of the CDR3 is 16 residues. V was clipped by 3 bases and J by 5 bases; unmatched bases: 8. Germline V gene data show CDR1 as SEHNR and CDR2 as FQNEAQ (reference sequence).

The J gene is TRBJ1-2, the V gene TRBV2; 7 bases are shared with TRBD1. V lost 6 bases to trimming and J lost 0 bases; unmatched junction nucleotides: 4. This CDR3 has 14 residues. Germline CDR1 SNHLY, CDR2 FYNNEI. The CDR3 loop is CASSRQGTNYGYTF. CDR3 DNA: TGTGCCAGCAGCCGACAGGGAACTAACTATGGCTACACCTTC. The variable domain in full, completed from reference TRBV2 and TRBJ1-2, reads EPEVTQTPSHQVTQMGQEVILRCVPISNHLYFYWYRQILGQKVEFLVSFYNNEISEKSEIFDDQFSVERPDGSNFTLKIRSTKLEDSAMYFCASSRQGTNYGYTFGSGTRLTVV.

CDR3 loop: CASSMDGRATNEKLFF. CDR3 in DNA: TGCGCCAGCAGCATGGACGGGAGGGCTACTAATGAAAAACTGTTTTTT. The J gene is TRBJ1-4, the V gene TRBV5-1; D ambiguous. Trimming stripped 4 bases from V and 2 bases from J, with 15 bases between. CDR1 is SGHRS and CDR2 is YFSETQ in the germline V gene. The CDR3 is 16 residues long.

The chain uses TRBV14 and TRBJ1-4, with D hard to call. The CDR3 contains 14 residues. Trimming left V 4 bases short and J 8 bases short, with 14 bases between. CDR1 SGHDN and CDR2 FVKESK come from the germline V gene. CDR3 bases: TGTGCCAGCAGCCCCGTCGGGAGAAGAGAAAAACTGTTTTTT. Protein sequence: CASSPVGRREKLFF.

The chain links TRBV28 to TRBJ1-2; possible D gene TRBD1, 5 bases. Trimming shortened V by 7 bases and J by 8 bases, and 23 bases separated the two germline ends. This CDR3 region has 15 residues. CDR1 MDHEN and CDR2 SYDVKM come from the germline V gene. CDR3 residues: CASTSPGPGRDGYTF. The CDR3, as DNA: TGTGCCAGCACCTCCCCGGGGCCAGGGCGGGACGGCTACACCTTC.

V gene TRBV11-2 combines with J gene TRBJ2-1, with 7 bases aligning to TRBD1. This CDR3 spans 16 amino acids. Germline trimming cut 1 base from V and 10 bases from J; bases unmatched to any gene: 13. Germline V CDR1 and CDR2: SGHAT, FQNNGV. In nucleotides, the CDR3 is TGTGCCAGCAGCTTAGGCCCTATTGAGCAGGGGGACGAGCAGTTCTTC. Amino acid sequence: CASSLGPIEQGDEQFF.

The rearrangement uses TRBV19 and TRBJ2-1; unclear D gene. CDR1 is LNHDA, CDR2 SQIVND, per germline (reference sequence). Between the trimmed V and J ends, which lost 5 bases and 1 base, there was a span of 9 bases. The CDR3 is made up of 14 amino acids. CDR3 sequence: CASSLTMSYNEQFF. The CDR3, as DNA: TGTGCCAGTAGTCTAACCATGTCCTACAATGAGCAGTTCTTC.

V is TRBV2 and J is TRBJ1-5; D is ambiguous. Germline loops: CDR1 SNHLY, CDR2 FYNNEI. The CDR3 sequence is 15 residues long. Trimming stripped 5 bases from V and 7 bases from J, with 18 bases between. As DNA, the CDR3 is TGTGCCAGCAGTCCTTCTCAGATCCCCTCACAGCCCCAGCATTTT. Translating it yields CASSPSQIPSQPQHF.